This entry lists 3 T cell receptor beta chains sequenced from one sample in a study of blood T cell repertoires in COVID-19. TCRdb keeps only in-frame clones here, not all; method: immunoSEQ multiplex PCR. In the table there are approximately 250,000 clones, approximately 86% of which are singletons. The sample consisted of peripheral blood. These receptors were taken from a human donor in a cohort sampled during active COVID-19.

V and J are TRBV5-1 and TRBJ2-5; 9 bases agree with TRBD1. CDR3 length: 13 amino acids. Germline V gene sequence: CDR1 SGHRS, CDR2 YFSETQ. V trimming: 3 bases; J trimming: 5 bases; junction bases outside the gene matches: 2. The CDR3 sequence is CASSSTGGETQYF. CDR3 sequence (DNA): TGCGCCAGCAGCTCGACAGGGGGGGAGACCCAGTACTTC.

This clone appeared a single time. The CDR3 sequence is CASSLSSERTYEQYF. DNA for the CDR3: TGTGCCAGCTCACTCTCTAGCGAAAGGACCTACGAGCAGTACTTC. The rearrangement links TRBV18 to TRBJ2-7, with D possibly being TRBD2 (6 bases). V shed 4 bases and J shed 2 bases, with 15 bases lying between them. The CDR3 loop spans 15 amino acids. Germline V gene sequence: CDR1 KGHSH, CDR2 LQKENI. The full variable domain, in which reference TRBV18 and TRBJ2-7 provide the parts outside the CDR3, is NAGVMQNPRHLVRRRGQEARLRCSPMKGHSHVYWYRQLPEEGLKFMVYLQKENIIDESGMPKERFSAEFPKEGPSILRIQQVVRGDSAAYFCASSLSSERTYEQYFGPGTRLTVT.

The gene calls are TRBV28 and TRBJ1-1; 12 bases match TRBD1. This CDR3 spans 16 amino acids. The germline gives CDR1 MDHEN, CDR2 SYDVKM. The ends lost 8 bases at V and 5 bases at J; junction bases unmatched: 12. The CDR3, as DNA: TGTGCCAGCGGAACCCGGGACAGGGGGCTGGGAACTGAAGCTTTCTTT. This encodes CASGTRDRGLGTEAFF.